This TCR beta chain was identified during a study of graft-versus-host responses after intestinal transplantation. Overall study context: As for transplant type, recipients had multivisceral, liver-intestinal, or isolated intestinal grafts.

Sequencing used immunoSEQ multiplex PCR; TCRdb keeps in-frame clones, though not all of them. The sample has about 82,000 clones; about nine tenths are singletons. V shed 5 bases and J shed 1 base, with 12 bases lying between them. Germline V gene sequence: CDR1 SGHAT, CDR2 FQNNGV. The CDR3 length is 15 residues. Study-wide points: Present in recipient marrow, GvH clones included some that appeared first in ileum or blood. Patients who carried graft-donor T cell macrochimerism also had high graft-versus-host to host-versus-graft clonal ratios in their allografts.

Remarks on this clone: Its target is unknown.

The TCR sequence derives from a human donor who received an intestinal transplant. The sample was unstimulated CD4+ T cells sorted from spleen or lymph node cells, taken before intestinal transplant. The V gene is TRBV11-2, the J gene TRBJ2-1, with a tentative D call TRBD1 (6 bases). The CDR3 loop reads CASSLRQVSYNEQFF. CDR3 bases: TGTGCCAGCAGCCTGAGACAGGTTTCCTACAATGAGCAGTTCTTC.